The rows below give T cell receptor beta chains drawn from one sample of a study of blood T cell repertoires in COVID-19. Clones were read by immunoSEQ multiplex PCR, and TCRdb kept only the in-frame ones, dropping some. The sample consists of 150,000 to 200,000 clones, roughly 85% of them appearing once. The sequenced material came from peripheral blood. The receptor source for this set is a man in his 60s with acute or convalescent COVID-19. CDR3s include the opening cysteine and the closing phenylalanine or tryptophan.

v_call: TRBV7-9
j_call: TRBJ1-1
cdr3_aa: CASSRMGPLNTEAFF

v_call: TRBV5-1
j_call: TRBJ1-1
cdr3_aa: CASSGPGQGAGNTEAFF

v_call: TRBV28
j_call: TRBJ2-5
cdr3_aa: CASSLIAGLKETQYF

v_call: TRBV28
j_call: TRBJ1-5
cdr3_aa: CASSLPGLGNQPQHF

v_call: TRBV7-3
j_call: TRBJ2-1
cdr3_aa: CASSKPGLGGVNEQFF

v_call: TRBV7-8
j_call: TRBJ1-3
cdr3_aa: CASSPGVSGNTIYF

v_call: TRBV12-3/TRBV12-4
j_call: TRBJ1-5
cdr3_aa: CASSQGPNQPQHF

v_call: TRBV24-1
j_call: TRBJ2-2
cdr3_aa: CATSDQTSGNTGELFF

v_call: TRBV11-1
j_call: TRBJ2-1
cdr3_aa: CASSSRGYNEQFF

v_call: TRBV15
j_call: TRBJ2-7
cdr3_aa: CATSRGPTYEQYF

v_call: TRBV3-1/TRBV3-2
j_call: TRBJ2-1
cdr3_aa: CASSRLAGEVEFF

v_call: TRBV5-8
j_call: TRBJ1-5
cdr3_aa: CASSFEGAMIQPQHF

v_call: TRBV6-5
j_call: TRBJ2-7
cdr3_aa: CATQPRDKTYEQYF

v_call: TRBV27
j_call: TRBJ1-2
cdr3_aa: CATMRQGQLAGYTF

v_call: TRBV5-8
j_call: TRBJ2-7
cdr3_aa: CASSQTGALSYEQYF

v_call: TRBV5-1
j_call: TRBJ1-1
cdr3_aa: CASSTQPGTGNTEAFF

v_call: TRBV30
j_call: TRBJ2-3
cdr3_aa: CAWGFTDTQYF

v_call: TRBV28
j_call: TRBJ2-5
cdr3_aa: CASSPGTGDSRYQYF

v_call: TRBV3-1/TRBV3-2
j_call: TRBJ1-4
cdr3_aa: CASSQDGQGLFF

v_call: TRBV5-1
j_call: TRBJ1-1
cdr3_aa: CASSSQFTGTEAFF

v_call: TRBV5-1
j_call: TRBJ2-1
cdr3_aa: CASSFLAGGPSEQFF

v_call: TRBV7-9
j_call: TRBJ1-3
cdr3_aa: CASSRKTPSSGNTIYF

v_call: TRBV11-2
j_call: TRBJ1-5
cdr3_aa: CASSSGLSNQPQHF

v_call: TRBV6-5
j_call: TRBJ2-1
cdr3_aa: CASSHGGNSYNEQFF

v_call: TRBV18
j_call: TRBJ2-7
cdr3_aa: CASSLDTRRNFNEQYF

v_call: TRBV5-4
j_call: TRBJ2-7
cdr3_aa: CASSSDTYEQYF

v_call: TRBV27
j_call: TRBJ2-7
cdr3_aa: CASRLRATSGAYEQYF

v_call: TRBV27
j_call: TRBJ2-1
cdr3_aa: CASSLYGRLGSYNEQFF

v_call: TRBV28
j_call: TRBJ2-1
cdr3_aa: CASSLTGTGEFF

v_call: TRBV11-2
j_call: TRBJ2-7
cdr3_aa: CASSPGGASGRLAYEQYF

v_call: TRBV6-5
j_call: TRBJ2-6
cdr3_aa: CASSYQSSGANVLTF

v_call: TRBV5-8
j_call: TRBJ2-1
cdr3_aa: CASSLARGQYYNEQFF

v_call: TRBV5-1
j_call: TRBJ2-2
cdr3_aa: CASSEGTSGITGELFF

v_call: TRBV28
j_call: TRBJ2-3
cdr3_aa: CASSSRTSTDTQYF